This T cell receptor (beta chain) is drawn from a study of blood T cell repertoires in COVID-19. In the source study's methods: Quantification of nucleated cells was approximated via reference gene primer amplification. The table came from immunoSEQ multiplex PCR; TCRdb's copy has only in-frame clones and leaves some out. V, J and clone size reflect that table, while D and trimming were determined from the DNA. Here the sample spans 230,000 or so clones, around 87% being singletons. CDR1 and CDR2 from the germline V gene are MNHEY and SMNVEV (reference sequence). With 4 bases removed from V and 2 bases from J, the gap between germline ends came to 12 bases. The CDR3 loop spans 14 amino acids. Recruited during active infection, patients (from Seattle) were subsequently followed longitudinally.

The chain links TRBV27 to TRBJ2-7, with TRBD1 as a possible D gene (6 bases). This clonotype was sampled from a woman aged 55-70 years with COVID-19, enrolled during active disease. The material sequenced was peripheral blood. In nucleotides, the CDR3 is TGTGCCAGCAGTTCCCACGGACAGACCTACGAGCAGTACTTC. Encoded protein: CASSSHGQTYEQYF.